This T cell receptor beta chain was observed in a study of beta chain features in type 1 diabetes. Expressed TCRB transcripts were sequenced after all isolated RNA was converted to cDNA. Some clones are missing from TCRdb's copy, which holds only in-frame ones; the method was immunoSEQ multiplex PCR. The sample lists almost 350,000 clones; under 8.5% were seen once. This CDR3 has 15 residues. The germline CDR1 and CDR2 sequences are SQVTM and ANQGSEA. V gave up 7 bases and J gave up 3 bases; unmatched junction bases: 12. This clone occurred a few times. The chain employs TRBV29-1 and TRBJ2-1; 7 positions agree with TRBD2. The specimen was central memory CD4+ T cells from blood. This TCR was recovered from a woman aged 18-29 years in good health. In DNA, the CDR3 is TGCAGCGGTGCAAAAGGGGCTAGCGGCTACAATGAGCAGTTCTTC. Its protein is CSGAKGASGYNEQFF.